These 17 T cell receptor beta chains originate from one sample sequenced in a study of CD8 T cells in Susac syndrome. Random hexamers were used to reverse transcribe the RNA input (0.5 to 1 ug). TCRdb passed the immunoSEQ multiplex PCR reads through MiXCR, listing each CDR3 protein once. The sample consists of over 150,000 distinct CDR3 sequences, roughly 96% of them appearing once. Sequencing input: CD4+ T cells from PBMCs. These receptors all come from a human donor with multiple sclerosis.

The chain joins TRBV20-1 to TRBJ1-6; no definite D call. CDR3 length equals 18 residues. Germline lookup yields CDR1 DFQATT and CDR2 SNEGSKA (reference sequence). With 3 bases removed from V and 1 base from J, the gap between germline ends came to 19 bases. CDR3 residues: CSARDETGEGSYNSPLHF. The CDR3 region has the DNA TGCAGTGCTAGGGATGAGACGGGAGAGGGTTCCTATAATTCACCCCTCCACTTT.

This sequence joins TRBV2 and TRBJ1-5; TRBD1 aligns across 8 bases. The CDR3 loop spans 15 amino acids. The germline gives CDR1 SNHLY, CDR2 FYNNEI. The trim removed 3 bases at V and 4 bases at J, leaving 5 bases unmatched. CDR3: CASSEYRGNNQPQHF. The CDR3 nucleotides read TGTGCCAGCAGTGAGTACAGGGGGAATAATCAGCCCCAGCATTTT.

V gene TRBV27 combines with J gene TRBJ2-1, with D hard to call. Germline values: CDR1 MNHEY, CDR2 SMNVEV (reference sequence). The CDR3 length is 13 residues. Trimming removed 10 bases at V and 2 bases at J, with 12 bases between. CDR3 nucleotide sequence: TGTGCCACCAAACGGGCCACCTACAATGAGCAGTTCTTC. It yields the protein CATKRATYNEQFF.

This chain connects TRBV18 to TRBJ1-1; possibly TRBD1 for D (5 bases). This CDR3 is built from 16 residues. Per the germline V gene, CDR1 is KGHSH and CDR2 is LQKENI. V lost 3 bases and J 4 bases, leaving 18 bases between the germline ends. CDR3 sequence (DNA): TGTGCCAGCTCACCTAGGGACCCCGGAGGGACCACTGAAGCTTTCTTT. Residues: CASSPRDPGGTTEAFF.

V gene TRBV5-4 combines with J gene TRBJ2-3; 7 nucleotides align to TRBD2. This CDR3 has 15 residues. In germline, CDR1 is SGHNT, CDR2 YYREEE (reference sequence). Trimming removed 2 bases from V and 3 bases from J; junction bases left unmatched: 6. As DNA, the CDR3 is TGTGCCAGCAGCTTTTGGACTAGTAGGACAGATACGCAGTATTTT. It encodes CASSFWTSRTDTQYF.

The genes are TRBV30 and TRBJ2-3; 7 positions match TRBD1. The germline CDR1 and CDR2 sequences are GTSNPN and SVGIG (reference sequence). The J segment lost 4 bases and the V segment lost 4 bases, leaving 8 bases of the junction unmatched. CDR3 length equals 14 residues. As DNA, the CDR3 is TGTGCCTGGATGACAGGGCATGGCGCAGATACGCAGTATTTT. Translated: CAWMTGHGADTQYF.

The chain recombines TRBV12-3 or TRBV12-4 with TRBJ1-1; no clear D gene. Trimming left V 3 bases short and J 6 bases short, with 11 bases between. The CDR3 has 13 residues. The CDR3 coding sequence is TGTGCCAGCAGTTTGGTAGACGGAGCTGAAGCTTTCTTT. This sequence encodes CASSLVDGAEAFF.

The chain recombines TRBV7-9 with TRBJ1-2; no definite D call. CDR1 is SEHNR, CDR2 FQNEAQ, per germline (reference sequence). This CDR3 spans 13 amino acids. V lost 8 bases and J lost 5, with 15 bases in between. This CDR3 reads CASSFRMGYGYTF. The CDR3 coding sequence is TGTGCCAGCTCCTTCAGGATGGGGTATGGCTACACCTTC.

The genes are TRBV12-5 and TRBJ1-1; D is undetermined. V was cut by 1 base and J by 4 bases, with 10 bases left in between. This CDR3 spans 14 amino acids. Germline lookup yields CDR1 LGHNT and CDR2 FRNRAP. CDR3 region: CASGLAYRTTEAFF. DNA for the CDR3: TGTGCTAGTGGTTTGGCCTATCGTACCACTGAAGCTTTCTTT.

V usage is TRBV5-1 and J usage is TRBJ1-1; 9 positions agree with TRBD1. Germline assignment: CDR1 SGHRS and CDR2 YFSETQ. The ends lost 6 bases at V and 4 bases at J; junction bases unmatched: 7. This CDR3 has 14 amino acids. The CDR3 protein is CASNRGQGITEAFF. The CDR3 bases are TGCGCCAGCAATCGGGGACAGGGAATCACTGAAGCTTTCTTT.

The CDR3 DNA follows: TGTGCCAGCAGTTTATCCACCCTAGCGGGAGCGCAGTATTTT. Its protein is CASSLSTLAGAQYF. V and J are TRBV27 and TRBJ2-3; 10 bases agree with TRBD2. The CDR3 length is 14 residues. Trimming removed 0 bases from V and 10 bases from J; junction bases left unmatched: 4. The germline CDR1 and CDR2 sequences are MNHEY and SMNVEV (reference sequence).

The chain uses TRBV13 and TRBJ1-5; D unresolved. Germline V gene sequence: CDR1 PRHDT, CDR2 FYEKMQ (reference sequence). V was shortened by 2 bases and J by 7 bases, with 6 bases between the two germline ends. This CDR3 is 12 amino acids long. CDR3 nucleotides: TGTGCCAGCAGCTTAAAGAACCAGCCCCAGCATTTT. Translation: CASSLKNQPQHF.

This clonotype was counted once. The chain links TRBV6-5 to TRBJ2-4; no definite D call. Deletions cut 5 bases from V and 7 bases from J, with 9 bases between. The CDR3 loop spans 12 amino acids. CDR1 MNHEY and CDR2 SVGAGI come from the germline V gene. CDR3 sequence: CASSARANIQYF. In DNA form, the CDR3 reads TGTGCCAGCAGTGCTAGGGCCAACATTCAGTACTTC.

The chain joins TRBV30 to TRBJ1-5, with 11 bases aligning to TRBD1. The CDR3 extends over 13 amino acids. Germline-derived CDR1 and CDR2 are GTSNPN and SVGIG (reference sequence). The V segment lost 4 bases and the J segment 7 bases; nucleotides outside the gene matches: 3. The CDR3 sequence is CAWTGTGGQPQHF. CDR3 nucleotide sequence: TGTGCCTGGACCGGGACAGGGGGACAGCCCCAGCATTTT.

The V and J genes are TRBV29-1 and TRBJ2-5; 7 bases line up with TRBD1. Trimming cost V 7 bases and J 2 bases; bases outside gene matches: 4. CDR1 SQVTM and CDR2 ANQGSEA come from the germline V gene. This CDR3 contains 12 residues. The CDR3 bases are TGCAGCGGGGGGACAGCTCAAGAGACCCAGTACTTC. Protein sequence: CSGGTAQETQYF.

This clonotype was counted a few times. The chain joins TRBV29-1 to TRBJ2-3; D not resolved. The germline V gene has CDR1 SQVTM and CDR2 ANQGSEA. Trimming stripped 6 bases from V and 3 bases from J, with 4 bases between. The CDR3 has 10 amino acids. CDR3 nucleotides: TGCAGCGTCGGTACAGATACGCAGTATTTT. Translation: CSVGTDTQYF.

This chain connects TRBV12-3 or TRBV12-4 to TRBJ2-1; 9 nucleotides match TRBD2. The CDR3 length is 13 residues. V lost 10 bases and J lost 3; bases outside the gene matches: 4. The CDR3 loop reads CATSSGSYNEQFF. CDR3 sequence (DNA): TGTGCCACGAGTAGCGGGAGCTACAATGAGCAGTTCTTC.